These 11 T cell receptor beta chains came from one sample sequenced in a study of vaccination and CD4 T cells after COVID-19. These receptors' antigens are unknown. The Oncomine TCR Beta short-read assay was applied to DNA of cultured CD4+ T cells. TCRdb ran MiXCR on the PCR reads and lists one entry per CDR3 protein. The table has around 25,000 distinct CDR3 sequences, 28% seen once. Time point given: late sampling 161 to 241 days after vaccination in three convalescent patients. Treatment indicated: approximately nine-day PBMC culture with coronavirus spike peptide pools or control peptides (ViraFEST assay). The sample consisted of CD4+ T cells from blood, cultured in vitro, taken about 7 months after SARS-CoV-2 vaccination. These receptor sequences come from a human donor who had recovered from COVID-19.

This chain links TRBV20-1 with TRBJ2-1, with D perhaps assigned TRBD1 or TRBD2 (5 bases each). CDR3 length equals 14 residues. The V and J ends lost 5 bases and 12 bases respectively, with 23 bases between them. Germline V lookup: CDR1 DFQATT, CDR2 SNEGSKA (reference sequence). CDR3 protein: CSARGTPSFGSQFF. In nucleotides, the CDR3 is TGCAGTGCTCGAGGGACGCCTTCCTTCGGGTCGCAGTTCTTC.

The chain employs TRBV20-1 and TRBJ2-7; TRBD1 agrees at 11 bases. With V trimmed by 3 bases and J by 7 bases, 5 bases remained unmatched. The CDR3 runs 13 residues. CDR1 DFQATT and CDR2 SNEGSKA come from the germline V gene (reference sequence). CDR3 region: CSARTDRGLEQYF. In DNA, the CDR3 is TGCAGTGCTAGGACGGACAGGGGGCTTGAGCAGTACTTC.

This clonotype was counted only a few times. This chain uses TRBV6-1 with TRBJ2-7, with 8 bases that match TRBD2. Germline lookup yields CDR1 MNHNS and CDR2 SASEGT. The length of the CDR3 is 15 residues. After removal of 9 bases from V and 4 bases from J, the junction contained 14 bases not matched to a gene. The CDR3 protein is CARTPSGTRPYEQYF. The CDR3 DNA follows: TGTGCCAGAACACCATCCGGGACTAGACCATACGAGCAGTACTTC.

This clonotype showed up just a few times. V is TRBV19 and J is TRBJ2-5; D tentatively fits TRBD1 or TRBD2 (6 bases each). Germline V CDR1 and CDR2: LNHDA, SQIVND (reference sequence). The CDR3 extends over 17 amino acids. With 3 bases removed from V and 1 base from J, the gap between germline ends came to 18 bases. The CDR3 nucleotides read TGTGCCAGTAGTATTCGGGGGCGGTTGAGACCCCAAGAGACCCAGTACTTC. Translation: CASSIRGRLRPQETQYF.

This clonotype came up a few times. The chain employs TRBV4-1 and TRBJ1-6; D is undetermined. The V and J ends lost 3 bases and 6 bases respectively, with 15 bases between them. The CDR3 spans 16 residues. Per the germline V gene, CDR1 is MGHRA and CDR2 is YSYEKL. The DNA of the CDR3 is TGCGCCAGCAGCCAGTGGGCCGCCGAACCTAATTCACCCCTCCACTTT. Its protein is CASSQWAAEPNSPLHF.

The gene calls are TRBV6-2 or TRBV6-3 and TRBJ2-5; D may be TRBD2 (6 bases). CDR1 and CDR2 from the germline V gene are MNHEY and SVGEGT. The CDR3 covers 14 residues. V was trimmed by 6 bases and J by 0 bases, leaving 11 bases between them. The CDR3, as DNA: TGTGCCAGCAGGCAGGCGGGAAACCAAGAGACCCAGTACTTC. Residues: CASRQAGNQETQYF.

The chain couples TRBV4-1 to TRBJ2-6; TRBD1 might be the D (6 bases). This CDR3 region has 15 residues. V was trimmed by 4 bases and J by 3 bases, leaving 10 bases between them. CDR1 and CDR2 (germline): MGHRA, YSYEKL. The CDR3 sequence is CASSPTGYGANVLTF. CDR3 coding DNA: TGCGCCAGCAGCCCAACAGGGTATGGGGCCAACGTCCTGACTTTC.

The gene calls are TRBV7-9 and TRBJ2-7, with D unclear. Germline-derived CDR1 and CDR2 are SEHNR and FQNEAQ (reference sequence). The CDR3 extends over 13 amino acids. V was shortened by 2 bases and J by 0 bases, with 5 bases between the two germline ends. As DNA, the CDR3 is TGTGCCAGCAGCTTACACCACTCCTACGAGCAGTACTTC. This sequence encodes CASSLHHSYEQYF.

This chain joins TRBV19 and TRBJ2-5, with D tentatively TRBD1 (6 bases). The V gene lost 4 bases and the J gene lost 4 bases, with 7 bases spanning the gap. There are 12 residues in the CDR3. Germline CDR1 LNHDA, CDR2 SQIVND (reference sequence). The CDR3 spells CASSTQGETQYF. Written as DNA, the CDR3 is TGTGCCAGTAGTACACAGGGAGAGACCCAGTACTTC. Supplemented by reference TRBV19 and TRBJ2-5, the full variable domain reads DGGITQSPKYLFRKEGQNVTLSCEQNLNHDAMYWYRQDPGQGLRLIYYSQIVNDFQKGDIAEGYSVSREKKESFPLTVTSAQKNPTAFYLCASSTQGETQYFGPGTRLLVL.

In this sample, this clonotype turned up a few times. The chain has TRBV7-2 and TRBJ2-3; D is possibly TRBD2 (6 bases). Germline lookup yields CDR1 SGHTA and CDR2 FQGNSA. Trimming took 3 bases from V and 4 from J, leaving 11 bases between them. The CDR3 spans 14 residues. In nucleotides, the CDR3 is TGTGCCAGCAGCTTTGGGGGGTGGGCAGATACGCAGTATTTT. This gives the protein CASSFGGWADTQYF.

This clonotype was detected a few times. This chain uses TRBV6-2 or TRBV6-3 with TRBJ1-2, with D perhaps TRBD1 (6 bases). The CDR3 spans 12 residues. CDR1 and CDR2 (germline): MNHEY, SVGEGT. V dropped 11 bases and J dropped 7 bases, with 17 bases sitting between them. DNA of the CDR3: TGTGCCTGCTCCGGGGGCTTTAGTGGCTACACCTTC. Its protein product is CACSGGFSGYTF.